This TCR beta chain was obtained from a study of blood T cell repertoires in COVID-19. Germline lookup yields CDR1 ENHRY and CDR2 SYGVKD. The V gene end was trimmed by 5 bases and the J gene end by 2 bases; junction bases not matched to a gene: 3. There are 15 residues in the CDR3. Original processing notes: The assay estimated nucleated cells by amplifying reference gene primers. TCRdb keeps only in-frame clones here, not all; method: immunoSEQ multiplex PCR. Clone size and the V and J calls come from that table; the DNA yielded D and trimming. This table holds roughly 320,000 clones, approximately 90% found once. Seattle's enrolled individuals joined amid active infection and were then monitored longitudinally.

The genes are TRBV10-3 and TRBJ2-6; 7 positions agree with TRBD1. The source material was peripheral blood. The TCR originated in a woman aged 45-59 years with COVID-19, enrolled during active disease. CDR3 protein: CAISTGVTGANVLTF. In nucleotides, the CDR3 is TGTGCCATCAGTACAGGGGTAACTGGGGCCAACGTCCTGACTTTC.